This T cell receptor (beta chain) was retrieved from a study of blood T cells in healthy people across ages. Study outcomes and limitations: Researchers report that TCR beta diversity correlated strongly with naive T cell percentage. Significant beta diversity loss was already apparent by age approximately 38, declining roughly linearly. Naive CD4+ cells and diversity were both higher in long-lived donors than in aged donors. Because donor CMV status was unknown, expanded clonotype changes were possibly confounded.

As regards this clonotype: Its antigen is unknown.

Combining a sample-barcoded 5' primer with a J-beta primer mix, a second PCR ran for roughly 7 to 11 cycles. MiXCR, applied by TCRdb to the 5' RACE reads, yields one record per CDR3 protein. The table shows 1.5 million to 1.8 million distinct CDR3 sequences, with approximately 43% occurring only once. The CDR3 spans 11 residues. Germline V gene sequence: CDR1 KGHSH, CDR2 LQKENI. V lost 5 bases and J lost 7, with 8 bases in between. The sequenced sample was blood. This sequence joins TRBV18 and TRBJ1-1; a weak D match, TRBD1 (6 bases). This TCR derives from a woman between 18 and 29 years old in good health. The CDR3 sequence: CASSTGIEAFF. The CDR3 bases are TGTGCCAGCTCAACAGGGATTGAAGCTTTCTTT.